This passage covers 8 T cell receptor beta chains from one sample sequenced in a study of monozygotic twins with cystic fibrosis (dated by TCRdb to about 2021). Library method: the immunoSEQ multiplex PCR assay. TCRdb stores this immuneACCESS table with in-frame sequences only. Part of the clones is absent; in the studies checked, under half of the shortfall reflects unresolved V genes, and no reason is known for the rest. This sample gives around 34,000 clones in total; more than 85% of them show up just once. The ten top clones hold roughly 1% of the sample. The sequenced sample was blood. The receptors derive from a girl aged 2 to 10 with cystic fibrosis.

The CDR3 region is CASSPNSVYGYTF. The DNA for the CDR3 is TGTGCCAGCAGTCCTAACTCCGTCTATGGCTACACCTTC. The chain couples TRBV28 to TRBJ1-2; D is unclear. CDR1 is MDHEN and CDR2 is SYDVKM in the germline V gene. CDR3 length: 13 amino acids. The V and J ends lost 5 bases and 4 bases respectively, with 11 bases between them.

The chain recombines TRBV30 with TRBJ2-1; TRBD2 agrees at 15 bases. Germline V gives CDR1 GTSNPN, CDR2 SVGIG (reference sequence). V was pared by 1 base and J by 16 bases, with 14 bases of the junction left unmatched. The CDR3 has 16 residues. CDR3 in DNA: TGTGCCTGGAGTGAAGGACTAGCGGGAGGGGTCAAGCCGGTTTTCTTC. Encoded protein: CAWSEGLAGGVKPVFF. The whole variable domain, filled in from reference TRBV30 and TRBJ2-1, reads SQTIHQWPATLVQPVGSPLSLECTVEGTSNPNLYWYRQAAGRGLQLLFYSVGIGQISSEVPQNLSASRPQDRQFILSSKKLLLSDSGFYLCAWSEGLAGGVKPVFFGPGTRLTVL.

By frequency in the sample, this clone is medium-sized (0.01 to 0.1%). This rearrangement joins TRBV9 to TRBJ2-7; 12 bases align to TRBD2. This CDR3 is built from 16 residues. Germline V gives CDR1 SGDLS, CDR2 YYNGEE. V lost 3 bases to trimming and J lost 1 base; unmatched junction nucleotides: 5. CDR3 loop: CASSGLAGGPSYEQYF. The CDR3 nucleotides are TGTGCCAGCAGCGGCCTAGCGGGAGGGCCGTCCTACGAGCAGTACTTC.

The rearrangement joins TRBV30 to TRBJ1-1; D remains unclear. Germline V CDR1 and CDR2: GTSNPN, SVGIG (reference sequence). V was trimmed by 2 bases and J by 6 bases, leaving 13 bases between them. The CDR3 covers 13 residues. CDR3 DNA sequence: TGTGCCTGGAGTACGGGTTGGGGTTCTGAAGCTTTCTTT. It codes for CAWSTGWGSEAFF. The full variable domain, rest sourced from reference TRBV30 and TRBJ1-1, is SQTIHQWPATLVQPVGSPLSLECTVEGTSNPNLYWYRQAAGRGLQLLFYSVGIGQISSEVPQNLSASRPQDRQFILSSKKLLLSDSGFYLCAWSTGWGSEAFFGQGTRLTVV.

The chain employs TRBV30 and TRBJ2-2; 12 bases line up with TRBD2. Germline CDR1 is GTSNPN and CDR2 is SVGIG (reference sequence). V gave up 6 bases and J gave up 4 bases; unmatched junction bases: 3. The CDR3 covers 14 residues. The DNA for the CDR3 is TGTGCCTGCGGACTAGCGGGACTCACCGGGGAGCTGTTTTTT. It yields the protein CACGLAGLTGELFF. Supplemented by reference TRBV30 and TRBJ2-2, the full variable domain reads SQTIHQWPATLVQPVGSPLSLECTVEGTSNPNLYWYRQAAGRGLQLLFYSVGIGQISSEVPQNLSASRPQDRQFILSSKKLLLSDSGFYLCACGLAGLTGELFFGEGSRLTVL.

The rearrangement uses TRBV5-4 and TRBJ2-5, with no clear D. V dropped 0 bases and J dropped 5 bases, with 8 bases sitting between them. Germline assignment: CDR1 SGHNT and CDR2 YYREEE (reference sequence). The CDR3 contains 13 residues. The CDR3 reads CASSLEWRETQYF. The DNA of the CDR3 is TGTGCCAGCAGCTTGGAGTGGCGGGAGACCCAGTACTTC.

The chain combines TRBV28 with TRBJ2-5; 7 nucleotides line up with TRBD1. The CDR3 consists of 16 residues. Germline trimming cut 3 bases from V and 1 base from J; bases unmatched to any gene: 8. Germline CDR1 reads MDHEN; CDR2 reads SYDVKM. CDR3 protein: CASSFRQGAGQETQYF. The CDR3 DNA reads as TGTGCCAGCAGTTTCAGACAGGGCGCGGGCCAAGAGACCCAGTACTTC. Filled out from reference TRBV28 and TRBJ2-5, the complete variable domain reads DVKVTQSSRYLVKRTGEKVFLECVQDMDHENMFWYRQDPGLGLRLIYFSYDVKMKEKGDIPEGYSVSREKKERFSLILESASTNQTSMYLCASSFRQGAGQETQYFGPGTRLLVL.

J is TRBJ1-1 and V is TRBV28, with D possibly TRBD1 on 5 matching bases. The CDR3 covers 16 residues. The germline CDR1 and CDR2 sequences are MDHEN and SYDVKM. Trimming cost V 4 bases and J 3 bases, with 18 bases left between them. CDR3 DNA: TGTGCCAGCAGTTATATTCGGACTAGAGGGGACACTGAAGCTTTCTTT. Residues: CASSYIRTRGDTEAFF.